This T cell receptor beta chain comes out of a study of shared clonotypes between healthy human individuals. Study summary: Donors were a couple of women and three men aged 18 to 49.

The CDR3 spans 15 residues. Germline V CDR1 and CDR2: SGHTA, FQGNSA. V dropped 6 bases and J dropped 5 bases, with 16 bases sitting between them. Unsorted PBMC DNA sequencing spanned ten immunoSEQ deep assay plates. Original methodology: Filtering of immunoSEQ junctional sequences could not match full-length read filtering. Data came from immunoSEQ multiplex PCR; TCRdb stores just in-frame clones and leaves some out. The V and J calls and clone size come from that table; D and trimming were worked out from the DNA. The sample lists approximately 500,000 clones; more than 65% were seen once. V gene TRBV7-2 combines with J gene TRBJ2-2; tentative D call: TRBD1 (7 bases). Sequencing was done on a sample of PBMCs. This TCR derives from a woman aged 40 to 50 in good health. Some clones in this sample may be carry-over from other donors' samples. CDR3 in DNA: TGTGCCAGCAGGCCGGCAGGGGGGAGAACCGGGGAGCTGTTTTTT. Its translation is CASRPAGGRTGELFF.